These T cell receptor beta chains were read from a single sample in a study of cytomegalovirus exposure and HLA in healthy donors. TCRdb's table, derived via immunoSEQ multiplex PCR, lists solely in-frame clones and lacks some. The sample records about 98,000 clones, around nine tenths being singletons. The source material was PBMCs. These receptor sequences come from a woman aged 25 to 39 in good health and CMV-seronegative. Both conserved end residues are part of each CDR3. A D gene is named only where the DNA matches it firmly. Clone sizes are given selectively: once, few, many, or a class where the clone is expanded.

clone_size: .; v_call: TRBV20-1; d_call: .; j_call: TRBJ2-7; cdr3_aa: CSARFYYEQYF; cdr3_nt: TGCAGTGCTAGATTTTACTACGAGCAGTACTTC
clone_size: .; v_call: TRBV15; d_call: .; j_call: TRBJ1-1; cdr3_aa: CATSRTAPGAEAFF; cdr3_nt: TGTGCCACCAGCAGAACTGCTCCGGGGGCTGAAGCTTTCTTT
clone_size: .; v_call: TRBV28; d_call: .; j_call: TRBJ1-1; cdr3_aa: CASSSGQLTEAFF; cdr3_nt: TGTGCCAGCAGTAGCGGACAGCTCACTGAAGCTTTCTTT
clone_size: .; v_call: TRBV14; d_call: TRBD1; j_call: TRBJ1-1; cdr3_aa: CASSHTRDRERNTEAFF; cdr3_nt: TGTGCCAGCAGCCATACCCGGGACAGGGAAAGGAACACTGAAGCTTTCTTT
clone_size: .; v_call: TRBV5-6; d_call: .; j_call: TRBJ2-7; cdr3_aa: CASSLTGRGRQEQYF; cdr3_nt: TGTGCCAGCAGCTTGACCGGGCGGGGTCGGCAGGAGCAGTACTTC
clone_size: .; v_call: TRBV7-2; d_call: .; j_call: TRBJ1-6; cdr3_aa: CASSFSEYNSPLHF; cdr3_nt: TGTGCCAGCAGCTTCAGTGAATATAATTCACCCCTCCACTTT
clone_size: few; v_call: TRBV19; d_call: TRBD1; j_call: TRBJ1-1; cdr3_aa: CASYLQGGTEAFF; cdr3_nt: TGTGCCAGTTACTTACAGGGGGGCACTGAAGCTTTCTTT
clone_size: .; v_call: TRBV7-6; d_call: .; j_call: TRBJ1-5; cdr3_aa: CASSLDPGGGALGQPQHF; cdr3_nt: TGTGCCAGCAGCTTAGACCCAGGAGGAGGGGCGCTGGGGCAGCCCCAGCATTTT
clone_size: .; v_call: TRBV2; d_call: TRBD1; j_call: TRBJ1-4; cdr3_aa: CASSRWTGRTNEKLFF; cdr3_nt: TGTGCCAGCAGCAGATGGACAGGGCGGACGAATGAAAAACTGTTTTTT
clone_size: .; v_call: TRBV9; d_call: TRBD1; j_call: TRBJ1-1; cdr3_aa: CASSRAGQGGGTEAFF; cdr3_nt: TGTGCCAGCAGCAGAGCGGGACAGGGCGGAGGCACTGAAGCTTTCTTT
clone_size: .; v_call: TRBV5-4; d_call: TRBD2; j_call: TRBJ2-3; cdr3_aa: CASRPQTSGEHTQYF; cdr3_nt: TGTGCCAGCAGACCACAAACTAGCGGAGAGCATACGCAGTATTTT
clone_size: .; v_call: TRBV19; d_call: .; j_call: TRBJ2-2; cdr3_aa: CASSTTANTGELFF; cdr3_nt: TGTGCCAGTAGTACGACAGCGAACACCGGGGAGCTGTTTTTT
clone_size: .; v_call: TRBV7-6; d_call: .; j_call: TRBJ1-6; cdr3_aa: CASSLTGDPPLHF; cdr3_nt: TGTGCCAGCAGCTTAACCGGGGATCCACCCCTCCACTTT
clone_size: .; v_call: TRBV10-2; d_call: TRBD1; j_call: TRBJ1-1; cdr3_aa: CASSESRGTTEAFF; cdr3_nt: TGCGCCAGCAGTGAGTCCAGGGGGACCACTGAAGCTTTCTTT
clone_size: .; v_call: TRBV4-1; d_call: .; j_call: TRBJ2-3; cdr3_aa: CASSQDGSSTDTQYF; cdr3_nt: TGCGCCAGCAGCCAAGACGGGAGTAGCACAGATACGCAGTATTTT
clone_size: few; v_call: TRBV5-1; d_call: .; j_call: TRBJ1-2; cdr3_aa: CASSPNWPANYGYTF; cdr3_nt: TGCGCCAGCAGCCCCAATTGGCCAGCTAACTATGGCTACACCTTC